Below, 26 T cell receptor beta chains from the same sample are listed, as sequenced in a study of blood T cell repertoires in COVID-19. Sequencing was performed with immunoSEQ multiplex PCR; in TCRdb, only in-frame clones are kept and a portion is missing. The sample has 75,000 to 100,000 clones; over 70% are singletons. The sequenced material came from peripheral blood. All receptors come from a woman aged 80 or older with acute or convalescent COVID-19.

In its sample, this clone was seen a few times. The chain employs TRBV6-5 and TRBJ1-2; no clear D gene. The germline V and J ends were trimmed by 0 bases and 7 bases, with 18 bases remaining between them. Germline lookup yields CDR1 MNHEY and CDR2 SVGAGI. The CDR3 loop spans 16 amino acids. For the CDR3, the DNA is TGTGCCAGCAGTTACTCGAGAGCAGGCCCTAAGCTTGGCTACACCTTC. Its protein product is CASSYSRAGPKLGYTF.

The chain combines TRBV6-2 or TRBV6-3 with TRBJ1-2; D gene uncertain. The CDR3 length is 14 residues. Germline CDR1 and CDR2: MNHEY and SVGEGT. The V and J ends lost 5 bases and 0 bases respectively, with 10 bases between them. In DNA, the CDR3 is TGTGCCAGCAGTGACACCGTAGCTAACTATGGCTACACCTTC. Amino acid sequence: CASSDTVANYGYTF.

The V and J genes are TRBV4-3 and TRBJ1-6; D ambiguous. Germline V gives CDR1 LGHNA, CDR2 YSLEER. The CDR3 spans 19 residues. Trimming removed 3 bases at V and 0 bases at J, with 18 bases between. The DNA of the CDR3 is TGCGCCAGCAGCCAGGAGATAGCCGCTCGGAGCTCCTATAATTCACCCCTCCACTTT. It is translated as CASSQEIAARSSYNSPLHF.

The chain links TRBV7-2 to TRBJ1-1, with 7 nucleotides matching TRBD1. With 5 bases clipped from V and 1 base from J, the junction kept 1 base outside the gene matches. The CDR3 sequence is 13 residues long. The germline V gene encodes CDR1 SGHTA and CDR2 FQGNSA. The CDR3 DNA is TGTGCCAGCAGCGGGACAGAGAACACTGAAGCTTTCTTT. This sequence encodes CASSGTENTEAFF.

The chain couples TRBV27 to TRBJ1-1; the match to TRBD1 covers 9 bases. Germline CDR1 is MNHEY and CDR2 is SMNVEV (reference sequence). There are 13 residues in the CDR3. With V trimmed by 5 bases and J by 5 bases, 3 bases remained unmatched. The CDR3 nucleotides read TGTGCCAGCAGTGACAGGGGGGAGACTGAAGCTTTCTTT. It yields the protein CASSDRGETEAFF.

The chain uses TRBV10-3 and TRBJ2-5; 8 bases fit TRBD2. The CDR3 is 14 amino acids. Germline values: CDR1 ENHRY, CDR2 SYGVKD. V lost 11 bases, J lost 5 bases, and 13 bases stayed unmatched. CDR3 sequence (DNA): TGTGCCGTCGCCTCGGGGGGGCTTGTGGAGACCCAGTACTTC. This sequence encodes CAVASGGLVETQYF.

V gene TRBV9 combines with J gene TRBJ2-2; TRBD2 matches 10 bases. The trim removed 2 bases at V and 1 base at J, leaving 8 bases unmatched. The CDR3 runs 18 residues. CDR1 is SGDLS, CDR2 YYNGEE, per germline. CDR3 in amino acids: CASSVTASGGRNTGELFF. The DNA for the CDR3 is TGTGCCAGCAGCGTTACGGCTAGCGGGGGCCGGAACACCGGGGAGCTGTTTTTT.

The chain has TRBV7-9 and TRBJ1-3; D possibly corresponds to TRBD1 (5 bases). Germline V gives CDR1 SEHNR, CDR2 FQNEAQ (reference sequence). This CDR3 is 15 amino acids long. The V end was cut by 3 bases, the J end by 0 bases, with 9 bases between. The CDR3 nucleotides read TGTGCCAGCAGCTTTGACAGAGACTCTGGAAACACCATATATTTT. It encodes CASSFDRDSGNTIYF.

This chain connects TRBV25-1 to TRBJ1-1; D might be TRBD1 (6 bases). Looked up from germline, CDR1 is MGHDK and CDR2 is SYGVNS. V was cut by 5 bases and J by 1 base, with 14 bases left in between. There are 15 residues in the CDR3. In DNA form, the CDR3 reads TGTGCCAGCAGTTATGGGGGCAGGGCGAACACTGAAGCTTTCTTT. Protein sequence: CASSYGGRANTEAFF.

CDR3: CAWTDRSNQPQHF. The CDR3 DNA sequence: TGTGCCTGGACGGACAGGAGCAATCAGCCCCAGCATTTT. The chain has TRBV30 and TRBJ1-5, with 7 bases that match TRBD1. After removal of 4 bases from V and 1 base from J, the junction contained 1 base not matched to a gene. Germline CDR1 GTSNPN, CDR2 SVGIG (reference sequence). The CDR3 is made up of 13 amino acids. The whole variable domain, remainder taken from reference TRBV30 and TRBJ1-5, is SQTIHQWPATLVQPVGSPLSLECTVEGTSNPNLYWYRQAAGRGLQLLFYSVGIGQISSEVPQNLSASRPQDRQFILSSKKLLLSDSGFYLCAWTDRSNQPQHFGDGTRLSIL.

V usage is TRBV7-3 and J usage is TRBJ1-5, with 9 bases matching TRBD1. Germline CDR1 is SGHTA and CDR2 is FQGTGA. CDR3 length: 13 amino acids. V gave up 4 bases and J gave up 7 bases; unmatched junction bases: 2. The CDR3 nucleotides read TGTGCCAGCAGCTACACAGGGGGCCAGCCCCAGCATTTT. It encodes CASSYTGGQPQHF. Full variable domain (outside the CDR3, taken from reference TRBV7-3 and TRBJ1-5): GAGVSQTPSNKVTEKGKYVELRCDPISGHTALYWYRQSLGQGPEFLIYFQGTGAADDSGLPNDRFFAVRPEGSVSTLKIQRTERGDSAVYLCASSYTGGQPQHFGDGTRLSIL.

This clone was found once. CDR3 coding DNA: TGTGCCAGCAGCCGAGCCCCACAGGGTCAAGAGACCCAGTACTTC. It yields the protein CASSRAPQGQETQYF. This rearrangement joins TRBV2 to TRBJ2-5; D is possibly TRBD1 (6 bases). The CDR3 spans 15 residues. In germline, CDR1 is SNHLY, CDR2 FYNNEI. V was pared by 6 bases and J by 2 bases, with 16 bases between.

This clone was seen more than once but under ten times. The chain carries TRBV6-4 and TRBJ1-2; perhaps TRBD1 as D (6 bases). Trimming removed 4 bases at V and 11 bases at J, with 26 bases between. In germline, CDR1 is MRHNA, CDR2 SNTAGT. The CDR3 is 16 amino acids. The CDR3 spells CASSGHPGQALTGYTF. Written as DNA, the CDR3 is TGTGCCAGCAGTGGGCACCCGGGACAAGCTTTAACAGGGTACACCTTC.

There are a few counts of this clone. V and J are TRBV15 and TRBJ1-6; D is uncertain. The CDR3 covers 15 residues. Trimming took 3 bases from V and 0 from J, leaving 6 bases between them. Germline V lookup: CDR1 LNHNV, CDR2 YYDKDF (reference sequence). This chain's CDR3 is CATSRASSYNSPLHF. Written as DNA, the CDR3 is TGTGCCACCAGCAGGGCCAGCTCCTATAATTCACCCCTCCACTTT.

V is TRBV2 and J is TRBJ1-5; the match to TRBD1 covers 7 bases. Per the germline V gene, CDR1 is SNHLY and CDR2 is FYNNEI. The CDR3 has 15 amino acids. V dropped 6 bases and J dropped 4; count of bases not matched to a gene: 9. The CDR3 reads CASSLPDRANQPQHF. DNA of the CDR3: TGTGCCAGCAGCCTTCCCGACAGGGCGAATCAGCCCCAGCATTTT.

This chain uses TRBV5-5 with TRBJ2-7; TRBD1 agrees at 9 bases. The CDR3 extends over 14 amino acids. Trimming removed 6 bases from V and 5 bases from J; junction bases left unmatched: 9. Germline V gene data show CDR1 as SGHKS and CDR2 as YYEKEE (reference sequence). As DNA, the CDR3 is TGTGCCAGCAACCCGGGGACAGGGATTCACGAGCAGTACTTC. Protein sequence: CASNPGTGIHEQYF.

V usage is TRBV4-3 and J usage is TRBJ2-3; possible D gene TRBD1, 5 bases. Trimming shortened V by 0 bases and J by 6 bases, and 13 bases separated the two germline ends. The CDR3 has 15 residues. The germline CDR1 and CDR2 sequences are LGHNA and YSLEER. The DNA of the CDR3 is TGCGCCAGCAGCCAAGATCTCGGCCAGGGTGATACGCAGTATTTT. Amino acid sequence: CASSQDLGQGDTQYF.

The chain joins TRBV7-9 to TRBJ1-4; 7 bases map to TRBD1. CDR3 length: 15 residues. The ends lost 5 bases at V and 6 bases at J; junction bases unmatched: 9. From germline, CDR1 is SEHNR and CDR2 FQNEAQ (reference sequence). The CDR3 bases are TGTGCCAGCAGCAAGCAGGACAGGCCCCATGAAAAACTGTTTTTT. This gives the protein CASSKQDRPHEKLFF.

This chain connects TRBV9 to TRBJ2-2; no definite D call. The CDR3 length is 15 residues. Germline V gives CDR1 SGDLS, CDR2 YYNGEE. Trimming took off 4 bases at V and 3 bases at J, with 13 bases between the two ends. The CDR3 bases are TGTGCCAGCAGCCCTTCCCTCAGGCACACCGGGGAGCTGTTTTTT. It encodes CASSPSLRHTGELFF.

The gene calls are TRBV15 and TRBJ1-6, with 9 bases lining up with TRBD1. The CDR3 contains 16 residues. Losses at the gene ends were 0 bases for V and 9 bases for J; bases not matched to a gene: 6. From germline, CDR1 is LNHNV and CDR2 YYDKDF (reference sequence). For the CDR3, the DNA is TGTGCCACCAGCAGAGATCCTTCGACAGGGGGTTCACCCCTCCACTTT. Translation gives CATSRDPSTGGSPLHF.

This clone has only a few counts. This chain uses TRBV28 with TRBJ1-2, with 8 bases that match TRBD1. V gave up 9 bases and J gave up 4 bases; unmatched junction bases: 7. The germline V gene has CDR1 MDHEN and CDR2 SYDVKM. This CDR3 spans 13 amino acids. This chain's CDR3 is CASRTGSVYGYTF. The CDR3 DNA follows: TGTGCCAGTCGGACAGGGTCGGTCTATGGCTACACCTTC.

The genes are TRBV28 and TRBJ1-4, with a weak D call TRBD1 (5 bases). Germline loops: CDR1 MDHEN, CDR2 SYDVKM. The CDR3 is made up of 13 amino acids. With 6 bases removed from V and 3 bases from J, the gap between germline ends came to 8 bases. CDR3 nucleotide sequence: TGTGCCAGCAGGGGGGGTCCTAATGAAAAACTGTTTTTT. It translates to CASRGGPNEKLFF.

The chain has TRBV24-1 and TRBJ2-3; maybe TRBD1 (6 bases). The length of the CDR3 is 13 residues. From germline, CDR1 is KGHDR and CDR2 SFDVKD. The V and J ends lost 5 bases and 8 bases respectively, with 13 bases between them. CDR3 in amino acids: CATSGAGEGTQYF. CDR3 in DNA: TGTGCCACCAGTGGGGCAGGGGAAGGTACGCAGTATTTT.

The J gene is TRBJ2-5, the V gene TRBV7-9; possible D gene TRBD2, 5 bases. CDR1 is SEHNR and CDR2 is FQNEAQ in the germline V gene (reference sequence). The ends were cut back, 5 bases at V and 4 bases at J, with 17 bases in the middle. The CDR3 has 15 residues. Here the CDR3 DNA reads TGTGCCAGCAGCCCGTCCCGGGCGGGTCGAGAGACCCAGTACTTC. Encoded protein: CASSPSRAGRETQYF.

The rearrangement joins TRBV4-2 to TRBJ2-3; D is undetermined. The V gene lost 0 bases and the J gene lost 1 base, with 8 bases spanning the gap. Germline V gives CDR1 LGHNA, CDR2 YNFKEQ. The CDR3 loop spans 15 amino acids. For the CDR3, the DNA is TGTGCCAGCAGCCAAGATAGGCAGGGCACAGATACGCAGTATTTT. Its protein is CASSQDRQGTDTQYF.

This chain uses TRBV6-5 with TRBJ1-2, with TRBD1 matching over 7 bases. From germline, CDR1 is MNHEY and CDR2 SVGAGI. CDR3 length: 15 amino acids. Trimming removed 2 bases from V and 4 bases from J; junction bases left unmatched: 7. For the CDR3, the DNA is TGTGCCAGCAGTTACCGCCACGACAGGGCCTATGGCTACACCTTC. It encodes CASSYRHDRAYGYTF.